Listed below are T cell receptor beta chains from one sample, sequenced in a study of a mutant IDH1 vaccine in newly diagnosed glioma. Produced via immunoSEQ multiplex PCR; TCRdb's table is partial and in-frame only. The sample holds around 29,000 clones, around 90% seen once. These receptors have no known antigen. This sample comprised peripheral blood mononuclear cells (PBMCs), obtained from a glioma patient whose treatment included an IDH1 peptide vaccine. The source is a woman in her forties with glioma. Some clones in this sample may be carry-over from other donors' samples. CDR3s include the opening cysteine and the closing phenylalanine or tryptophan. The D gene is left open where the match is weak. Clone size appears in some rows only: once, few, many, or a class for an expanded clone.

D: .; V: TRBV9; J: TRBJ1-5; size: .; DNA: TGTGCCAGCAGCGCCCATACAGGGAACAATCAGCCCCAGCATTTT; CDR3: CASSAHTGNNQPQHF
D: TRBD2; V: TRBV28; J: TRBJ2-6; size: .; DNA: TGTGCCAGCAGTTCGCTAGCGGGGGGGTTGGGGGCCAACGTCCTGACTTTC; CDR3: CASSSLAGGLGANVLTF
D: .; V: TRBV29-1; J: TRBJ1-3; size: once; DNA: TGCAGCGTTGAAGGCATGGGGTCTGGAAACACCATATATTTT; CDR3: CSVEGMGSGNTIYF
D: .; V: TRBV4-3; J: TRBJ1-2; size: few; DNA: TGCGCCAGCAGCCCCCCCCCTGAGGAGGCTAACTATGGCTACACCTTC; CDR3: CASSPPPEEANYGYTF
D: TRBD1; V: TRBV2; J: TRBJ1-5; size: .; DNA: TGTGCCAGCAGGAGCCGGGACAGTAATCAGCCCCAGCATTTT; CDR3: CASRSRDSNQPQHF
D: TRBD2; V: TRBV28; J: TRBJ2-2; size: few; DNA: TGTGCCAGCAGTTTCTTTATCTCTACGGGACTAGCGGGGGCCCCAGGCCGGGAGCTGTTTTTT; CDR3: CASSFFISTGLAGAPGRELFF
D: .; V: TRBV7-2; J: TRBJ1-2; size: .; DNA: TGTGCCAGCAGCTCCCCGGGGGGCGGCTACACCTTC; CDR3: CASSSPGGGYTF
D: .; V: TRBV19; J: TRBJ2-1; size: .; DNA: TGTGCCAGTAGTATCGGGCGGGTCGAGCAGTTCTTC; CDR3: CASSIGRVEQFF
D: .; V: TRBV28; J: TRBJ1-1; size: .; DNA: TGTGCCAGCAGTTTAATGAACACTGAAGCTTTCTTT; CDR3: CASSLMNTEAFF
D: .; V: TRBV14; J: TRBJ2-5; size: .; DNA: TGTGCCAGCAGCTACTCAGAGACCCAGTACTTC; CDR3: CASSYSETQYF
D: .; V: TRBV9; J: TRBJ2-1; size: .; DNA: TGTGCCAGCAGCGTCACGAGGGGGGGATACAATGAGCAGTTCTTC; CDR3: CASSVTRGGYNEQFF
D: TRBD1; V: TRBV5-1; J: TRBJ1-2; size: .; DNA: TGCGCCAGCAGCTCGGGACAGAGGTATGGCTACACCTTC; CDR3: CASSSGQRYGYTF
D: .; V: TRBV5-1; J: TRBJ2-7; size: .; DNA: TGCGCCAGCAGCCCGCAACAGAGCGAGCAGTACTTC; CDR3: CASSPQQSEQYF
D: .; V: TRBV2; J: TRBJ2-7; size: .; DNA: TGTGCCAGCAAAGAGGGGTCCTACGAGCAGTACTTC; CDR3: CASKEGSYEQYF
D: .; V: TRBV5-1; J: TRBJ2-1; size: .; DNA: TGCGCCAGCAGCTTGGATGAGGGATTCAAGGAGCAGTTCTTC; CDR3: CASSLDEGFKEQFF
D: .; V: TRBV7-2; J: TRBJ1-4; size: .; DNA: TGTGCCAGCAGTTACGACAGACGAGAAAAACTGTTTTTT; CDR3: CASSYDRREKLFF
D: .; V: TRBV7-9; J: TRBJ2-5; size: .; DNA: TGTGCCAGCAGCGCACGCCCAACTTTACAAGTGGGGACCCAGTACTTC; CDR3: CASSARPTLQVGTQYF
D: .; V: TRBV7-9; J: TRBJ1-1; size: .; DNA: TGTGCCAGCTCCTGGGGCCCGAACACTGAAGCTTTCTTT; CDR3: CASSWGPNTEAFF
D: .; V: TRBV5-8; J: TRBJ1-5; size: once; DNA: TGTGCCAGCAGCTTTGGGGGGCTCTTTGGACCCCAGCATTTT; CDR3: CASSFGGLFGPQHF
D: .; V: TRBV7-9; J: TRBJ2-7; size: once; DNA: TGTGCCAGCAAAGAAGGGTCCTCCTACGAGCAGTACTTC; CDR3: CASKEGSSYEQYF
D: .; V: TRBV7-9; J: TRBJ1-1; size: .; DNA: TGTGCCAGCAGCCATGACCGAATTAATGGGGGCACTGAAGCTTTCTTT; CDR3: CASSHDRINGGTEAFF
D: .; V: TRBV11-2; J: TRBJ1-1; size: .; DNA: TGTGCCAGCAGCATACCAGGAGGGGCTGAAGCTTTCTTT; CDR3: CASSIPGGAEAFF
D: .; V: TRBV19; J: TRBJ1-1; size: .; DNA: TGTGCCAGTAGTATAGGCAACACTGAAGCTTTCTTT; CDR3: CASSIGNTEAFF
D: .; V: TRBV7-2; J: TRBJ2-5; size: .; DNA: TGTGCCAGCAGCGAAACGTCAGGGGAAGCAGAGACCCAGTACTTC; CDR3: CASSETSGEAETQYF
D: .; V: TRBV5-6; J: TRBJ2-7; size: .; DNA: TGTGCCAGCAGCTACGGACAGCGTTACGAGCAGTACTTC; CDR3: CASSYGQRYEQYF
D: .; V: TRBV10-3; J: TRBJ2-1; size: .; DNA: TGTGCCATCACCCAGGCGCAGCCCTACAATGAGCAGTTCTTC; CDR3: CAITQAQPYNEQFF
D: .; V: TRBV19; J: TRBJ1-1; size: .; DNA: TGTGCCAGTAGTCCATCCGGGTCTTCAGGCACTGAAGCTTTCTTT; CDR3: CASSPSGSSGTEAFF
D: .; V: TRBV5-1; J: TRBJ1-5; size: .; DNA: TGCGCCAGCAGCGACGGGACTTGGAATCAGCCCCAGCATTTT; CDR3: CASSDGTWNQPQHF
D: .; V: TRBV28; J: TRBJ2-3; size: .; DNA: TGTGCCAGCAACGCGGAGGCGGGGAGCACAGATACGCAGTATTTT; CDR3: CASNAEAGSTDTQYF
D: .; V: TRBV5-6; J: TRBJ2-7; size: .; DNA: TGTGCCAGCAGTACGGACAGAGGCGAGCAGTACTTC; CDR3: CASSTDRGEQYF
D: .; V: TRBV27; J: TRBJ1-6; size: .; DNA: TGTGCCAGCAAATGGAGCTCCTATAATTCACCCCTCCACTTT; CDR3: CASKWSSYNSPLHF
D: .; V: TRBV2; J: TRBJ1-5; size: .; DNA: TGTGCCAGCGGGGCGGCGCGCGCTGGCAATCAGCCCCAGCATTTT; CDR3: CASGAARAGNQPQHF
D: .; V: TRBV19; J: TRBJ1-1; size: .; DNA: TGTGCCAGCAGCCTGGTGGGCAGCCAAGCTTTCTTT; CDR3: CASSLVGSQAFF
D: .; V: TRBV19; J: TRBJ1-1; size: .; DNA: TGTGCCGGAAAAAAGACCCGGGACTTTATAATGAACACTGAAGCTTTCTTT; CDR3: CAGKKTRDFIMNTEAFF
D: .; V: TRBV11-2; J: TRBJ2-2; size: .; DNA: TGTGCCAGCAGCCCACATGGACTGAACACCGGGGAGCTGTTTTTT; CDR3: CASSPHGLNTGELFF
D: .; V: TRBV10-1; J: TRBJ1-1; size: once; DNA: TGCGCCAGCAGTTTCGGACGGCAGGGAACTGAAGCTTTCTTT; CDR3: CASSFGRQGTEAFF
D: .; V: TRBV6-4; J: TRBJ1-5; size: .; DNA: TGTGCCAGCAGTGACTCAAAAGGGGAGTATCAGCCCCAGCATTTT; CDR3: CASSDSKGEYQPQHF
D: TRBD2; V: TRBV29-1; J: TRBJ2-3; size: .; DNA: TGCAGCGATCCCGGACTAGGCCTTAGGATTGATACGCAGTATTTT; CDR3: CSDPGLGLRIDTQYF
D: .; V: TRBV5-4; J: TRBJ2-3; size: .; DNA: TGTGCCAGCAGCAACAGGGCCGAGAGCACAGATACGCAGTATTTT; CDR3: CASSNRAESTDTQYF
D: TRBD1; V: TRBV18; J: TRBJ1-3; size: .; DNA: TGTGCCAGCTCGGGACAGTTTCCTGGAAACACCATATATTTT; CDR3: CASSGQFPGNTIYF
D: TRBD1; V: TRBV19; J: TRBJ2-1; size: .; DNA: TGTGCCAGTAGTATAAGGCTGTGGGTGGGGGGACAGGGGTACAATGAGCAGTTCTTC; CDR3: CASSIRLWVGGQGYNEQFF
D: .; V: TRBV5-6; J: TRBJ2-7; size: .; DNA: TGTGCCAGCAGCTCGGCCTCCCAAGCCTACGAGCAGTACTTC; CDR3: CASSSASQAYEQYF
D: TRBD2; V: TRBV19; J: TRBJ2-7; size: .; DNA: TGTGCCAGTAGTTCATGGACTAGCGGCTCCTACGAGCAGTACTTC; CDR3: CASSSWTSGSYEQYF
D: .; V: TRBV28; J: TRBJ1-1; size: .; DNA: TGTGCCAGCAAGAATGACGGTCTGACTGAAGCTTTCTTT; CDR3: CASKNDGLTEAFF
D: TRBD2; V: TRBV5-4; J: TRBJ2-7; size: once; DNA: TGTGCCAGCAGCACCGGGACTAGCGGCTCCTACGAGCAGTACTTC; CDR3: CASSTGTSGSYEQYF
D: .; V: TRBV7-9; J: TRBJ2-2; size: .; DNA: TGTGCCAGCAGCGGGGGGGCCGTCGGGGAGCTGTTTTTT; CDR3: CASSGGAVGELFF
D: .; V: TRBV27; J: TRBJ1-6; size: .; DNA: TGTGCCAGCAGTTTCGCCCAGGGGCGTTCACCCCTCCACTTT; CDR3: CASSFAQGRSPLHF
D: .; V: TRBV27; J: TRBJ2-7; size: once; DNA: TGTGCCAGCAGTCCTAGTCGGTTCTACGAGCAGTACTTC; CDR3: CASSPSRFYEQYF